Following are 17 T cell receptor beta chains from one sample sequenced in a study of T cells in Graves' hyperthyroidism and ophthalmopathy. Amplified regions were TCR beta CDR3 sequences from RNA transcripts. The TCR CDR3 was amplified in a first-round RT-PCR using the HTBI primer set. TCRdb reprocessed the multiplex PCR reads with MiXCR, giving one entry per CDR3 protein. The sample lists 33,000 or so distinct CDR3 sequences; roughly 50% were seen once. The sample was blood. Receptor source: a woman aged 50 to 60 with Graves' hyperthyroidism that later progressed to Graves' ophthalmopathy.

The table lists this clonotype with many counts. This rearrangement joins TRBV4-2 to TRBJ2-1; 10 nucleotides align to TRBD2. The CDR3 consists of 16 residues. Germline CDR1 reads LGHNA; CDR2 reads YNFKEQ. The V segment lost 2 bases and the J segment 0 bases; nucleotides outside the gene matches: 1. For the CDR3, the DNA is TGTGCCAGCAGCCAATCTAGCGGGAGCTCCTACAATGAGCAGTTCTTC. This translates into CASSQSSGSSYNEQFF.

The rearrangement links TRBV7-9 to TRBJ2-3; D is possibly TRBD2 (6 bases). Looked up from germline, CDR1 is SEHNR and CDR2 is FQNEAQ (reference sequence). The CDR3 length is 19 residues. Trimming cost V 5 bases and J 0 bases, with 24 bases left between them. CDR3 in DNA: TGTGCCAGCAGCCAGTTACAGGTGGCTAGCGATACTAGCACAGATACGCAGTATTTT. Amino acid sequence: CASSQLQVASDTSTDTQYF.

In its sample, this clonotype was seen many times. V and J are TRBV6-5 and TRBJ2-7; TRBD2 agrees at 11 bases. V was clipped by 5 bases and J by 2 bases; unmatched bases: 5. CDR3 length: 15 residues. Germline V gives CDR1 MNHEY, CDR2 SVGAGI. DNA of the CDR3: TGTGCCAGCAGTCCATTGACTAGCGGGACCTACGAGCAGTACTTC. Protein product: CASSPLTSGTYEQYF.

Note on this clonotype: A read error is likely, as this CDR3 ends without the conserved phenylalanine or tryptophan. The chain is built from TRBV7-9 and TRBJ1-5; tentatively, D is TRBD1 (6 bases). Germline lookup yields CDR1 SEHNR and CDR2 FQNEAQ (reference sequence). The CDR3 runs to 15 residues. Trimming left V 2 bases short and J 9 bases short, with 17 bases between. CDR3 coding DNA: TGTGCCAGCAGCTTACTAGCGGGGGGCCCCGGGCCCCAGCATGTT. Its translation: CASSLLAGGPGPQHV.

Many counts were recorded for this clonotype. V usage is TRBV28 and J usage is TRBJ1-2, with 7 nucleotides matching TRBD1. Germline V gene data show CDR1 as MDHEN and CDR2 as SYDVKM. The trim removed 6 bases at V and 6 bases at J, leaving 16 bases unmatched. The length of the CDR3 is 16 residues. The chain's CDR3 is CASRPPGQIRGNGYTF. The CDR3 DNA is TGTGCCAGCAGGCCACCGGGACAGATTCGGGGGAATGGCTACACCTTC.

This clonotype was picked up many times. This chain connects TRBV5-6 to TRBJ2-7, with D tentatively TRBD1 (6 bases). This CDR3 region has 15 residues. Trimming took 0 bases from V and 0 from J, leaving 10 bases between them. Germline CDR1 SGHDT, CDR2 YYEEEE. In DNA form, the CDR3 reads TGTGCCAGCAGCTTGGAAAACAGGGTCTCCTACGAGCAGTACTTC. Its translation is CASSLENRVSYEQYF.

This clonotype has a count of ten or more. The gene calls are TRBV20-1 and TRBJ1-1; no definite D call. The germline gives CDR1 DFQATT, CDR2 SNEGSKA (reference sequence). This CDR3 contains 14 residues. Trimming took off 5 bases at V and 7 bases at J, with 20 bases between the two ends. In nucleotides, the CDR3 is TGCAGTGCTCGCAGCTATTCCCCTAAGGATGAAGCTTTCTTT. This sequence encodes CSARSYSPKDEAFF.

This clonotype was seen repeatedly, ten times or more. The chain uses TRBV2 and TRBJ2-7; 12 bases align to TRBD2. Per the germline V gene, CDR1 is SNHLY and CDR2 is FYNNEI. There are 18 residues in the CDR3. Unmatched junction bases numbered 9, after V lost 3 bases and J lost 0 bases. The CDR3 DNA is TGTGCCAGCAGTGATGGATGGACGACTAGCGGGAGCTCCTACGAGCAGTACTTC. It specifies CASSDGWTTSGSSYEQYF.

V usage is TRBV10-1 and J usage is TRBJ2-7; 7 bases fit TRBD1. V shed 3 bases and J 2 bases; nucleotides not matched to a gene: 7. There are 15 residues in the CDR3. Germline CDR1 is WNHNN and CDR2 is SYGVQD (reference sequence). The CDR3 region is CASSDLRGTAYEQYF. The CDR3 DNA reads TGCGCCAGCAGTGATCTCAGGGGGACCGCCTACGAGCAGTACTTC.

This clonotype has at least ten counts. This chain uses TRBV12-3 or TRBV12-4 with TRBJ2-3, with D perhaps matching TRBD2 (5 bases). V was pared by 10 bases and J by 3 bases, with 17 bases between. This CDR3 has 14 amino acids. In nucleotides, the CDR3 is TGTGCCACGCAAACTAGTTCGGGGACAGATACGCAGTATTTT. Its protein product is CATQTSSGTDTQYF.

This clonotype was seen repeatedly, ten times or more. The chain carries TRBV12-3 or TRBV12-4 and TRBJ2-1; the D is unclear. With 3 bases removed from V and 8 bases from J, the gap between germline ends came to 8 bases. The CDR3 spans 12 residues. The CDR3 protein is CASSLEGYEQFF. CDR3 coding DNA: TGTGCCAGCAGTTTGGAAGGTTATGAGCAGTTCTTC.

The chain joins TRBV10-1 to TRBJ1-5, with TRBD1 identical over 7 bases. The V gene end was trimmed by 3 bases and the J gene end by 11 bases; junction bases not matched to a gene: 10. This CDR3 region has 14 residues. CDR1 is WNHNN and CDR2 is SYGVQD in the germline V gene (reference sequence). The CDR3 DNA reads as TGCGCCAGCAGTGATCTCAGGGGGGTCGTGGCCCAGCATTTT. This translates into CASSDLRGVVAQHF.

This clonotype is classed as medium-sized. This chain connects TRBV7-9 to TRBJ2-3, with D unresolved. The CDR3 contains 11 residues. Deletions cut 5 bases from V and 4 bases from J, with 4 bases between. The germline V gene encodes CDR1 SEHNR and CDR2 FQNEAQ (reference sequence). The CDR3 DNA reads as TGTGCCAGCAGCCCGGCAGATACGCAGTATTTT. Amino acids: CASSPADTQYF.

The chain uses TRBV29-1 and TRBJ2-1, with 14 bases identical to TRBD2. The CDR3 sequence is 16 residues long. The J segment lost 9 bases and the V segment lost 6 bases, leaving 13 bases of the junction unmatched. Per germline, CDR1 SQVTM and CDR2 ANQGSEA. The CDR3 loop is CSVDGTSGSVYGEQFF. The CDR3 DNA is TGCAGCGTCGACGGGACTAGCGGGAGTGTTTACGGTGAGCAGTTCTTC.

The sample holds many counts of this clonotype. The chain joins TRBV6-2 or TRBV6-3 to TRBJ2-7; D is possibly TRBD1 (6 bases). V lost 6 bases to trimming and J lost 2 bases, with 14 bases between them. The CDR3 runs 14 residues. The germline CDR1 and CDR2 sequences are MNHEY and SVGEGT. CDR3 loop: CASRNPGQTYEQYF. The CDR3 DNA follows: TGTGCCAGCAGGAACCCGGGACAAACCTACGAGCAGTACTTC.

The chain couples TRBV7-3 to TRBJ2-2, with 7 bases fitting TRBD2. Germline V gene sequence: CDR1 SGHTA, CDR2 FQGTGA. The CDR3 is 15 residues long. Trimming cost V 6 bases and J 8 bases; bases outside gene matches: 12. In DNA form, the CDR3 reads TGTGCCAGCAGTTTGGGGGAGGGCCCGGCTGGGGAGCTGTTTTTT. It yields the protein CASSLGEGPAGELFF.

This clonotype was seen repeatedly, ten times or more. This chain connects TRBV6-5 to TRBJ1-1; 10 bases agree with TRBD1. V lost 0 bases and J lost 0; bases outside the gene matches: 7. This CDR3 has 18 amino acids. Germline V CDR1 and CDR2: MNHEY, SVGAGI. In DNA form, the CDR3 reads TGTGCCAGCAGTTACTCGAGGACAGGGGGACTCATGAACACTGAAGCTTTCTTT. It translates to CASSYSRTGGLMNTEAFF.